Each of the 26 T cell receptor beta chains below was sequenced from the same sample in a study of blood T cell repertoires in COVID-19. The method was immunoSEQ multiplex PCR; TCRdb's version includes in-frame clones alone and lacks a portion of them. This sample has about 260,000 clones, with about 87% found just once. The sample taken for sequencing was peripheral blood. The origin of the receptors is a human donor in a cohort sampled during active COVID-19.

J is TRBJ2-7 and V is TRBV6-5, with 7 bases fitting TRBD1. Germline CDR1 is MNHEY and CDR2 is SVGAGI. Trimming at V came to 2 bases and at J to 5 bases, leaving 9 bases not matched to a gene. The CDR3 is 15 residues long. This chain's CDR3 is CASSYLSQGNDEQYF. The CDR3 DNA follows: TGTGCCAGCAGTTACCTATCACAGGGGAACGACGAGCAGTACTTC.

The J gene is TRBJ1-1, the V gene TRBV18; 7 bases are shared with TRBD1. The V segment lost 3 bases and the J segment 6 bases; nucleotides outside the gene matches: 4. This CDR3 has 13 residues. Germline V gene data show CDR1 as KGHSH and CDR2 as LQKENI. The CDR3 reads CASSPNRGPEAFF. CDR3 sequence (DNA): TGTGCCAGCTCACCGAACAGGGGTCCTGAAGCTTTCTTT.

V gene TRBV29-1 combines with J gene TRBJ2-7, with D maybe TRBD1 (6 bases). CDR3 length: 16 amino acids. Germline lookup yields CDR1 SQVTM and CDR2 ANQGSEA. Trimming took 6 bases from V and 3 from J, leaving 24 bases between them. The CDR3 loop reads CSVEAVPNRAGYEQYF. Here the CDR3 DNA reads TGCAGCGTCGAGGCGGTCCCCAACAGGGCGGGCTACGAGCAGTACTTC.

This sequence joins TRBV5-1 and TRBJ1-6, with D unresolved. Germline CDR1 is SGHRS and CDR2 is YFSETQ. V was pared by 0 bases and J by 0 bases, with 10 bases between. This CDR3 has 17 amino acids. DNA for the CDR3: TGCGCCAGCAGCTTGGTATCACAGAGCTCCTATAATTCACCCCTCCACTTT. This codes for CASSLVSQSSYNSPLHF.

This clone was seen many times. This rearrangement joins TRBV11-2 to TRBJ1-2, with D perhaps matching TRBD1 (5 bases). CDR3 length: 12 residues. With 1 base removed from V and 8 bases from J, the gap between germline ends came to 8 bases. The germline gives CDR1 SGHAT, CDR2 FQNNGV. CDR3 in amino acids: CASSLGGMGYTF. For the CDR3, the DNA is TGTGCCAGCAGCTTAGGGGGCATGGGCTACACCTTC.

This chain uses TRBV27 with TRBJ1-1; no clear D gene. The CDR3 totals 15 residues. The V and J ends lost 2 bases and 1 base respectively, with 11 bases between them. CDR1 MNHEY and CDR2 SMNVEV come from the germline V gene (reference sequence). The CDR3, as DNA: TGTGCCAGCAGTTTAGGGGTGGCGGGGAACACTGAAGCTTTCTTT. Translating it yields CASSLGVAGNTEAFF.

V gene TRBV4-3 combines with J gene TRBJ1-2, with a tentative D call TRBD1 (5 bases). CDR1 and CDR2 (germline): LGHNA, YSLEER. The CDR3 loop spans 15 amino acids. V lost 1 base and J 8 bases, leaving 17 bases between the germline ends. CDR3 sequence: CASSQAGLREVGYTF. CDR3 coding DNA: TGCGCCAGCAGCCAAGCGGGGCTCAGGGAGGTGGGCTACACCTTC.

The CDR3 here is CASSLGQPNYGYTF. In DNA, the CDR3 is TGCGCCAGCAGCTTGGGACAACCTAACTATGGCTACACCTTC. This rearrangement joins TRBV5-1 to TRBJ1-2; D gene ambiguous. The germline V gene encodes CDR1 SGHRS and CDR2 YFSETQ. The CDR3 contains 14 residues. Trimming took 0 bases from V and 0 from J, leaving 6 bases between them.

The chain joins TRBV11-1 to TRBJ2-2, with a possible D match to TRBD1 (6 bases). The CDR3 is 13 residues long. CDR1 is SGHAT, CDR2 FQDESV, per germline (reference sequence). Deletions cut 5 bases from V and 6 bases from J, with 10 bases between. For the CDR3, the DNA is TGTGCCAGCAGCCGGACAGTTGCCGGGGAGCTGTTTTTT. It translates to CASSRTVAGELFF. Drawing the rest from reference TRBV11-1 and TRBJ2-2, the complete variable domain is EAEVAQSPRYKITEKSQAVAFWCDPISGHATLYWYRQILGQGPELLVQFQDESVVDDSQLPKDRFSAERLKGVDSTLKIQPAELGDSAMYLCASSRTVAGELFFGEGSRLTVL.

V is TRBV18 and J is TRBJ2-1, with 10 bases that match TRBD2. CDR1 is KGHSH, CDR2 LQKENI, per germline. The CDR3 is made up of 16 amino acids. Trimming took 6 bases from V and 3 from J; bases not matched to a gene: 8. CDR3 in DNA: TGTGCCAGCTCCCAACTAGCGGGATCGATCTACAATGAGCAGTTCTTC. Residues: CASSQLAGSIYNEQFF.

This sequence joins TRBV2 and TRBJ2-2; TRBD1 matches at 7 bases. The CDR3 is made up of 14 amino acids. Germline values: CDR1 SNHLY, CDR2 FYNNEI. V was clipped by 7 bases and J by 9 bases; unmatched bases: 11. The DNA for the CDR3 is TGTGCCAGCAATTCGAGACAGGGCTCCCGGGAGCTGTTTTTT. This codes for CASNSRQGSRELFF.

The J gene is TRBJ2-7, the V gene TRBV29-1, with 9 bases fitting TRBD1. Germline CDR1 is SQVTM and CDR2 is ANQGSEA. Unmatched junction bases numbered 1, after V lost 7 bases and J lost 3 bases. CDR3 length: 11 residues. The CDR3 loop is CSGGQGYEQYF. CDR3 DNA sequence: TGCAGCGGGGGACAGGGCTACGAGCAGTACTTC.

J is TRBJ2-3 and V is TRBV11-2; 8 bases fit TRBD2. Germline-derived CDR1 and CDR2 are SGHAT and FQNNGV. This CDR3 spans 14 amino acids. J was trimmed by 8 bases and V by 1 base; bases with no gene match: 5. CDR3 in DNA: TGTGCCAGCAGCTTAGTGACGGGGGGGCCTACGCAGTATTTT. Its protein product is CASSLVTGGPTQYF.

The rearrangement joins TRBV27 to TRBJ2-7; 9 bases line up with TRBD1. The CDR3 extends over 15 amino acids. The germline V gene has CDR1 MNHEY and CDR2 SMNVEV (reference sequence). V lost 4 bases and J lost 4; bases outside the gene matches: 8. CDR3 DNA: TGTGCCAGCAGTTACCTGGGACAGGGCCCATACGAGCAGTACTTC. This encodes CASSYLGQGPYEQYF.

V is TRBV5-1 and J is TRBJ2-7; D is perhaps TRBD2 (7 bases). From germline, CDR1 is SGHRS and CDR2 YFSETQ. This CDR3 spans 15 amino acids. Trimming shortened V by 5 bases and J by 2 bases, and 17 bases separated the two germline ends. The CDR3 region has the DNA TGCGCCAGCAGTGGGACACGGGCGGGAGCCTACGAGCAGTACTTC. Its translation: CASSGTRAGAYEQYF.

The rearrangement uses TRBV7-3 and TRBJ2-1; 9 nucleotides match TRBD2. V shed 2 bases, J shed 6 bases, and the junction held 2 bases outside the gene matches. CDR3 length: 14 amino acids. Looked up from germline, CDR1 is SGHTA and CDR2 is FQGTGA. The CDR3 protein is CASSLAGGPNEQFF. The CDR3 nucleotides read TGTGCCAGCAGCTTAGCGGGAGGGCCCAATGAGCAGTTCTTC. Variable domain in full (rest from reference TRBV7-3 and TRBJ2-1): GAGVSQTPSNKVTEKGKYVELRCDPISGHTALYWYRQSLGQGPEFLIYFQGTGAADDSGLPNDRFFAVRPEGSVSTLKIQRTERGDSAVYLCASSLAGGPNEQFFGPGTRLTVL.

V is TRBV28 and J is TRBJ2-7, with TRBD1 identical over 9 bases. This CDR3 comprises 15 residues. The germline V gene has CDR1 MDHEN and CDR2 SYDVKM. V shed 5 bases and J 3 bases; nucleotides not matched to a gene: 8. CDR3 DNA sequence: TGTGCCAGCAGTCCACAGGGGGCTGTCGTCTACGAGCAGTACTTC. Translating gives CASSPQGAVVYEQYF.

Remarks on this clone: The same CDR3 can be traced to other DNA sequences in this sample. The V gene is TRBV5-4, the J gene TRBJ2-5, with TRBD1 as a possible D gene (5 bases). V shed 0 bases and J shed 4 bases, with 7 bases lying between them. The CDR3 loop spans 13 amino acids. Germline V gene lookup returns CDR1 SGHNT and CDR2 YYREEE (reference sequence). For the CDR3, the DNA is TGTGCCAGCAGCTTGGGGCAGGGAGAGACCCAGTACTTC. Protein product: CASSLGQGETQYF.

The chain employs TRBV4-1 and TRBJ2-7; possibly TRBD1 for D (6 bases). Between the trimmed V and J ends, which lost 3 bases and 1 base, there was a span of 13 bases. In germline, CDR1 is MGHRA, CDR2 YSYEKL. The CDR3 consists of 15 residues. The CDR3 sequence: CASSHGLQGSYEQYF. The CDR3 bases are TGCGCCAGCAGCCATGGCTTACAGGGTTCCTACGAGCAGTACTTC.

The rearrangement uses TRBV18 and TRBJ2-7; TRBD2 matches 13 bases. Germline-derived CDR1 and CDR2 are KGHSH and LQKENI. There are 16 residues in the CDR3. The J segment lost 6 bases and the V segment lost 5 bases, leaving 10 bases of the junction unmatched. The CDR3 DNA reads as TGTGCCAGCTCATCAACTAGCGGGGGGGCTTTATCCGAGCAGTACTTC. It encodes CASSSTSGGALSEQYF. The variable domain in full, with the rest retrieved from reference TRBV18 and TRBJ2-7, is NAGVMQNPRHLVRRRGQEARLRCSPMKGHSHVYWYRQLPEEGLKFMVYLQKENIIDESGMPKERFSAEFPKEGPSILRIQQVVRGDSAAYFCASSSTSGGALSEQYFGPGTRLTVT.

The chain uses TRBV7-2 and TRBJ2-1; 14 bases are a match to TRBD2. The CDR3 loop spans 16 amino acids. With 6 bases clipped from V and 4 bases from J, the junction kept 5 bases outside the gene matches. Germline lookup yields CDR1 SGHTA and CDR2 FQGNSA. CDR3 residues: CASSRRLAGGYNEQFF. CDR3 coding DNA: TGTGCCAGCAGTCGGAGACTAGCGGGGGGGTACAATGAGCAGTTCTTC. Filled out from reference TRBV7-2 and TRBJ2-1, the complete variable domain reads GAGVSQSPSNKVTEKGKDVELRCDPISGHTALYWYRQSLGQGLEFLIYFQGNSAPDKSGLPSDRFSAERTGGSVSTLTIQRTQQEDSAVYLCASSRRLAGGYNEQFFGPGTRLTVL.

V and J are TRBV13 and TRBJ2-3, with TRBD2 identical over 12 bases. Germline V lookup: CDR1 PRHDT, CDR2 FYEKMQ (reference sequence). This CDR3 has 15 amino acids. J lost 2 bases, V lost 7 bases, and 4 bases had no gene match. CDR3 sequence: CASTSGGAYTDTQYF. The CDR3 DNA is TGTGCCAGCACTAGCGGGGGGGCCTACACAGATACGCAGTATTTT.

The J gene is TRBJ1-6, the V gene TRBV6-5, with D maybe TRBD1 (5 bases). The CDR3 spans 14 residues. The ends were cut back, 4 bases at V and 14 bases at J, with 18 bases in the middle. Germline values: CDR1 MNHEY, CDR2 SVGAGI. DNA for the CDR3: TGTGCCAGCAGTTCGGGGACTGGTTTCAAGGCCCTCCACTTT. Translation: CASSSGTGFKALHF.

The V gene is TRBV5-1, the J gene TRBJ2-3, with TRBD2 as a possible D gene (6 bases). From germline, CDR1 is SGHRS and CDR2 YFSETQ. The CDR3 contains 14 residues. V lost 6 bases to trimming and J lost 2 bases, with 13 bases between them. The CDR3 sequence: CASTGGPTTDTQYF. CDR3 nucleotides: TGCGCCAGCACCGGGGGACCGACCACAGATACGCAGTATTTT.

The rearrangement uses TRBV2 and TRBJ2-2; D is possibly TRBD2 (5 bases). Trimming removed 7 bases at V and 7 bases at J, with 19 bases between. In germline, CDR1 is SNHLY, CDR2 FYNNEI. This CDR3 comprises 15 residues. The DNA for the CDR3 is TGTGCCAGCACTCTCGAGGCCCGAGGAGGCGGGGAGCTGTTTTTT. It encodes CASTLEARGGGELFF.

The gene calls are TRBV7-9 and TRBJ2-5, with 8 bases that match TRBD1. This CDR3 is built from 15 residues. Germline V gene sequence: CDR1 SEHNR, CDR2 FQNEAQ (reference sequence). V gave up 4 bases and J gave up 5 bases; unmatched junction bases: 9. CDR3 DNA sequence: TGTGCCAGCAGCTCCTTGACAGGGGTCGGGGAGACCCAGTACTTC. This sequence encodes CASSSLTGVGETQYF.